The clone carrying this T cell receptor (beta chain) has a handful of counts. The protocol was immunoSEQ multiplex PCR, while the TCRdb copy is restricted to in-frame clones and leaves out a portion. The data contain about 48,000 clones, 88% of them singletons. The sample belongs to a study of T cell changes during pregnancy in multiple sclerosis. The CDR3 runs 16 residues. V lost 1 base, J lost 6 bases, and 8 bases stayed unmatched. Germline-derived CDR1 and CDR2 are LGHNA and YNFKEQ. Sample: CD4+ T cells from peripheral blood mononuclear cells, taken in the second trimester of pregnancy. This receptor was taken from a female donor with multiple sclerosis, enrolled in a pregnancy study. The chain employs TRBV4-2 and TRBJ2-2; 7 bases align to TRBD1. In DNA, the CDR3 is TGTGCCAGCAGCCAAGGACAGGGATTAGCGTCCGGGGAGCTGTTTTTT. This translates into CASSQGQGLASGELFF.